The 23 T cell receptor delta chains listed next were all sequenced from one sample in a study of γδ T cells in repeated Plasmodium falciparum infection. With CATT, TCRdb re-called clones from the multiplex PCR reads. There are 45,000 to 60,000 delta-chain clones in the sample; 1.5% to 2% occur only once, and roughly 25% lies in the top ten. Flow sorting of PBMC yielded separate Vgamma9/Vdelta2+ and Vdelta2-negative gammadelta T cell populations for bulk repertoire analysis. Sequencing was carried out using gamma-delta T cells from blood. The receptors originated from a pool of human donors (malaria-infected and uninfected, not separated).

Concerning this clone: TCRdb's protein, taken from a much larger clone, differs from this DNA's translation at residue 19, likely owing to a read error; the protein displayed comes from the DNA. The chain is built from TRDV1 and TRDJ1, with D possibly TRDD3 on 5 matching bases. No J gene was available from TCRdb, and it was assigned here by a germline match of the DNA. This CDR3 is 24 amino acids long. From germline, CDR1 is TSWWSYY and CDR2 QGS. With 5 bases removed from V and 3 bases from J, the gap between germline ends came to 43 bases. The CDR3 is CALGKDNFYPLFKTQPFYADKLIF. In nucleotides, the CDR3 is TGTGCTCTTGGGAAGGATAACTTCTATCCCCTATTCAAGACCCAACCCTTTTACGCCGATAAACTCATCTTT.

This clone was seen more than once but under ten times. Given a far larger clone just one base away, this is likely a sequencing read error. Other DNA sequences in the same sample also yield this CDR3. The chain uses TRDV1 and TRDJ1; 13 bases line up with TRDD3. In the absence of a J gene in TCRdb, the DNA was matched to germline to assign it here. This CDR3 has 22 residues. Per the germline V gene, CDR1 is TSWWSYY and CDR2 is QGS. CDR3 bases: TGTGCTCTTGGGGAACTGTTCCTACTCCAATCTACTGGGGGATACGCACCCGACAAACTCATCTTT. Its translation is CALGELFLLQSTGGYAPDKLIF.

With regard to this clone: The TCRdb protein comes from a much larger clone and disagrees with this DNA's translation at residue 7, likely due to a read error; the protein given here is derived from the DNA. The rearrangement joins TRDV1 to TRDJ1; 8 positions match TRDD3. TCRdb offers no J gene call, so here the DNA was matched to germline to obtain one. J lost 3 bases, V lost 4 bases, and 25 bases had no gene match. There are 21 residues in the CDR3. From germline, CDR1 is TSWWSYY and CDR2 QGS. CDR3 bases: TGTGCTCTTGGGGCCTCTCGGGACGCCGGGGGATATCCCAAAATTCCCGATAAACTCATCTTT. Its translation: CALGASRDAGGYPKIPDKLIF.

To note about this clone: The mismatch at residue 19 between this DNA's translation and the TCRdb protein of a much larger clone likely reflects a read error; the protein shown is translated from the DNA. The chain couples TRDV1 to TRDJ1; TRDD2 might be the D (9 bases). The J gene comes from matching the DNA to germline here; TCRdb lacks it. Trimming left V 6 bases short and J 3 bases short, with 44 bases between. The germline V gene has CDR1 TSWWSYY and CDR2 QGS. CDR3 length equals 24 residues. This chain's CDR3 is CALGPYRAPSYVFTGGRYADKLIF. CDR3 coding DNA: TGTGCTCTTGGACCATATCGGGCCCCTTCCTACGTGTTTACTGGGGGCCGTTACGCCGATAAACTCATCTTT.

This clone appeared many times. This chain joins TRDV2 and TRDJ1, with D possibly TRDD3 on 5 matching bases. The CDR3 runs 14 residues. The germline gives CDR1 GEAIGNYY, CDR2 EKD. V was shortened by 3 bases and J by 1 base, with 11 bases between the two germline ends. The CDR3: CACDPLGGTDKLIF. As DNA, the CDR3 is TGTGCCTGTGACCCCCTCGGGGGCACCGATAAACTCATCTTT.

Notes on this clone: TCRdb lists the protein of a much larger clone for this DNA, which differs at residue 17, so this is likely a read error; the protein given here is translated from the DNA itself. Here the V gene is TRDV1, but the J gene went uncalled; TRDD3, the table's D call, lacks a check against the DNA. The V gene's germline CDR1 is TSWWSYY and CDR2 QGS. This CDR3 comprises 20 residues. CDR3 DNA sequence: TGTGCTCTTGGGGAATCCTCCTACGTCTGGGGGATACCGGGAGGCGATAACCTCATCTTT. Encoded protein: CALGESSYVWGIPGGDNLIF.

This clone was picked up many times. This is likely an artifact of a read error, given a far larger clone one base away. This same CDR3 is encoded by further DNA sequences in the sample. The J gene went uncalled, whereas the V gene is TRDV2; the table's D call, TRDD3, was not checked against the DNA. The CDR3 has 20 amino acids. CDR1 GEAIGNYY and CDR2 EKD come from the germline V gene. The DNA for the CDR3 is TGTGCCTGTGACACCGTTGGTGGGGGATACGGGGAACCGTACACCGATAAACTCATCTTC. It yields the protein CACDTVGGGYGEPYTDKLIF.

This clone was detected many times. TCRdb lists the protein of a much larger clone for this DNA, which differs at residue 4, so this is likely a read error; the protein given here is translated from the DNA itself. V gene TRDV2 combines with J gene TRDJ1, with 12 bases identical to TRDD3. No J gene is reported in TCRdb; it was inferred here by comparing the DNA with germline. Germline loops: CDR1 GEAIGNYY, CDR2 EKD. The CDR3 loop spans 18 amino acids. CDR3 nucleotide sequence: TGTGCCTGTGTCACCGTAACCTCTGGGGGATACGGTCCCGATAAACTCATCTTT. Protein sequence: CACVTVTSGGYGPDKLIF.

This clone was recorded many times. The protein that TCRdb holds for this DNA derives from a much larger clone and differs from the translated DNA at residue 10, which likely indicates a read error; the protein shown here is translated from the DNA. The CDR3 DNA is TGTGCTCTTGGGGGTCGACTCCTACTGTCTGGGGGGCCGAAGGTGACAGCACAACTCTTCTTT. The encoded protein is CALGGRLLLSGGPKVTAQLFF. The chain employs TRDV1 and TRDJ2; tentatively, D is TRDD3 (7 bases). Germline loops: CDR1 TSWWSYY, CDR2 QGS. With 4 bases removed from V and 3 bases from J, the gap between germline ends came to 30 bases. The CDR3 has 21 amino acids.

This clone was found a few times. TCRdb's listed protein matches a much larger clone and diverges from this DNA's translation at residue 11, likely through a read error; the protein shown comes from the DNA. CDR3 nucleotides: TGTGCCTGTGACACCGTCCAGCGTAACACCGAGAAACTCATCTTT. Its protein is CACDTVQRNTEKLIF. The V gene is TRDV2, the J gene TRDJ1; no definite D call. TCRdb leaves out the J gene; it was filled in here by matching the DNA to germline. The germline V gene encodes CDR1 GEAIGNYY and CDR2 EKD. This CDR3 contains 15 residues.

This clone was seen a handful of times. TCRdb assigns this DNA the protein of a much larger clone, which departs from its translation at residue 11; this likely reflects a read error, and the protein shown comes from translating the DNA. Other DNA sequences of this sample code for an identical CDR3. The chain carries TRDV3 and TRDJ1; D is unresolved. TCRdb carries no J gene annotation; the J gene was assigned here by matching the DNA with germline. The CDR3 spans 15 residues. The germline CDR1 and CDR2 sequences are TVYSNPD and GDNSRS (reference sequence). The CDR3 region is CAFPYFAYYTEKLIF. The CDR3 nucleotides are TGTGCCTTCCCATACTTTGCTTATTACACCGAGAAACTCATCTTT.

Points on this clone: It differs at one base from a far larger clone, so likely a read error. This specimen includes other DNA sequences encoding the same CDR3. The chain employs TRDV1 and TRDJ1; 11 nucleotides line up with TRDD3. TCRdb is silent on the J gene; assignment here came from matching the DNA to germline. Germline values: CDR1 TSWWSYY, CDR2 QGS. The CDR3 is made up of 26 amino acids. CDR3 sequence (DNA): TGTGCTCTTGGGGAGTCTTTTACCTTCCTACAAGCCCCATACTGGGGGATAGACCAGAACACCGACAAACTCATCTTT. This sequence encodes CALGESFTFLQAPYWGIDQNTDKLIF.

On this clone: The protein that TCRdb holds for this DNA derives from a much larger clone and differs from the translated DNA at residue 15, which likely indicates a read error; the protein shown here is translated from the DNA. DNA for the CDR3: TGTGCTCTTGGGTCAACTTGGGCGGCTCCCTTCCTGTTTGGGGTATACGACACCGATAAACTCATCTTT. Amino acids: CALGSTWAAPFLFGVYDTDKLIF. The rearrangement joins TRDV1 to TRDJ1, with 7 nucleotides matching TRDD2. Since TCRdb gives no J gene, matching the DNA to germline was used here to assign it. CDR3 length equals 23 residues. The V gene's germline CDR1 is TSWWSYY and CDR2 QGS. The ends lost 5 bases at V and 0 bases at J; junction bases unmatched: 30.

This clone was seen only a few times. Translating this DNA gives a protein that differs at residue 17 from the TCRdb one, which belongs to a much larger clone; a read error is likely, and the protein shown is this translation. The rearrangement joins TRDV3 to TRDJ1, with 12 bases fitting TRDD3. Here the J gene came from matching the DNA to germline, since TCRdb omits it. CDR3 length: 25 residues. Per germline, CDR1 TVYSNPD and CDR2 GDNSRS (reference sequence). Unmatched junction bases numbered 37, after V lost 1 base and J lost 4 bases. In DNA, the CDR3 is TGTGCCTTTATCCCTTTTTTAGTGAAGGGTTATACTGGGGGATACCCTTCGGGAGTTGGCGATAAACTCATCTTT. Amino acids: CAFIPFLVKGYTGGYPSGVGDKLIF.

Concerning this clone itself: A far bigger clonotype differs at one base, so this is likely a read error. This sample also contains other DNA sequences that code for the same CDR3. The chain couples TRDV2 to TRDJ1, with D unclear. TCRdb offers no J gene call, so here the DNA was matched to germline to obtain one. The CDR3 is 15 residues long. Germline lookup yields CDR1 GEAIGNYY and CDR2 EKD. Between the trimmed V and J ends, which lost 1 base and 4 bases, there was a span of 15 bases. The CDR3 region is CACDTVGTLGDKLIF. CDR3 in DNA: TGTGCCTGTGACACGGTGGGAACCTTGGGCGATAAACTCATCTTT.

This clone was counted a few times. This DNA's translation and the protein TCRdb lists, from a much larger clone, do not match at residue 10, likely due to a read error; the protein shown is translated from the DNA. V is TRDV1 and J is TRDJ1, with D possibly being TRDD3 (8 bases). The J gene comes from matching the DNA to germline here; TCRdb lacks it. The CDR3 totals 22 residues. Germline V gene lookup returns CDR1 TSWWSYY and CDR2 QGS. V lost 1 base to trimming and J lost 0 bases, with 30 bases between them. The CDR3, as DNA: TGTGCTCTTGGGGAACCCTATTCCTACCTTCCGTGGTGGGGGATCCACACCGATAAACTCATCTTT. This gives the protein CALGEPYSYLPWWGIHTDKLIF.

This clone was seen ten or more times. TCRdb's listed protein matches a much larger clone and diverges from this DNA's translation at residue 9, likely through a read error; the protein shown comes from the DNA. CDR3 nucleotide sequence: TGTGCCTCCTATTACTGGGGGATAAGGCCAAAACTCATCTTT. Amino acid sequence: CASYYWGIRPKLIF. The chain joins TRDV3 to TRDJ1; 11 bases line up with TRDD3. V lost 4 bases to trimming and J lost 8 bases; unmatched junction nucleotides: 12. In germline, CDR1 is TVYSNPD, CDR2 GDNSRS (reference sequence). The CDR3 sequence is 14 residues long.

This clone was seen more than once but under ten times. TCRdb has a much larger clone's protein, which differs at residue 9 from the translation of this DNA, likely because of a read error; what is shown is the protein translated from the DNA. The CDR3: CALGEPSYCVLFDGYWGIRVRTDKLIF. In DNA, the CDR3 is TGTGCTCTTGGGGAACCGTCATACTGCGTCCTATTTGATGGGTACTGGGGGATACGCGTTAGGACCGATAAACTCATCTTT. This sequence joins TRDV1 and TRDJ1; 13 bases are shared with TRDD3. The J gene is not listed in TCRdb, so it was assigned here from a DNA match to germline. The J segment lost 2 bases and the V segment lost 1 base, leaving 34 bases of the junction unmatched. There are 27 residues in the CDR3. Germline V gene sequence: CDR1 TSWWSYY, CDR2 QGS.

This clone appeared many times. TCRdb assigns this DNA the protein of a much larger clone, which departs from its translation at residue 5; this likely reflects a read error, and the protein shown comes from translating the DNA. This sample includes further DNA sequences coding for the same CDR3. This chain joins TRDV3 and TRDJ1; 11 bases are a match to TRDD3. The J gene, left out of TCRdb, was set here by checking the DNA against germline. The CDR3 loop spans 14 amino acids. The trim removed 4 bases at V and 8 bases at J, leaving 12 bases unmatched. Germline V gene lookup returns CDR1 TVYSNPD and CDR2 GDNSRS (reference sequence). CDR3 in amino acids: CASYHWGIGPKLIF. Here the CDR3 DNA reads TGTGCCTCCTATCACTGGGGGATAGGGCCAAAACTCATCTTT. Full variable domain (rest looked up from reference TRDV3 and TRDJ1): CDKVTQSSPDQTVASGSEVVLLCTYDTVYSNPDLFWYRIRPDYSFQFVFYGDNSRSEGADFTQGRFSVKHILTQKAFHLVISPVRTEDSATYYCASYHWGIGPKLIFGKGTRVTVEP.

On this clone itself: A far larger clone lies a single base away; this is likely a read error. The sample contains more than one DNA sequence encoding this CDR3. No J gene was assigned, while the V gene was called as TRDV1; the D call in the table, TRDD3, was not verified against the DNA. In germline, CDR1 is TSWWSYY, CDR2 QGS. There are 24 residues in the CDR3. CDR3 protein: CALGELALLPFSLYWGSYTDKLIF. The CDR3, as DNA: TGTGCTCTTGGGGAACTAGCCCTCCTACCCTTCTCTCTTTACTGGGGGAGCTACACCGATAAACTCATCTTC.

This clone appeared a few times. The protein recorded in TCRdb matches a much larger clone and deviates from this DNA's translation at residue 8, suggesting a read error; the protein here is obtained by translating the DNA. The chain recombines TRDV2 with TRDJ1; 8 bases align to TRDD3. In the absence of a J gene in TCRdb, the DNA was matched to germline to assign it here. The CDR3 spans 15 residues. The V gene end was trimmed by 3 bases and the J gene end by 7 bases; junction bases not matched to a gene: 12. CDR1 is GEAIGNYY and CDR2 is EKD in the germline V gene. The CDR3 here is CACDVLGGTRGKLIF. CDR3 nucleotides: TGTGCCTGTGACGTACTGGGGGGTACGCGAGGTAAACTCATCTTT.

This clone was seen a few times. A far larger clone is off by one base, so a read error is likely. Other DNA sequences of this sample code for an identical CDR3. The V gene call is TRDV1, and the J gene call is absent; the table's D call, TRDD3, was not checked against the DNA. CDR1 and CDR2 (germline): TSWWSYY, QGS. The CDR3 has 20 amino acids. CDR3 coding DNA: TGTGCTCTTGATGCGGGGCCTTACTGGGGGATACGCCCGTACACCGATAAACTCATATTT. Protein sequence: CALDAGPYWGIRPYTDKLIF.

This clone was picked up a small number of times. The translation of this DNA and the TCRdb protein of a much larger clone differ at residue 7, probably owing to a read error; the protein shown here is translated from the DNA. The chain links TRDV1 to TRDJ1; 10 nucleotides agree with TRDD3. The J gene was not available in TCRdb and was assigned here by matching the DNA to germline segments. V trimming: 2 bases; J trimming: 5 bases; junction bases outside the gene matches: 38. Germline V CDR1 and CDR2: TSWWSYY, QGS. The CDR3 consists of 26 residues. The CDR3 reads CALGEIDSRPYPAYWGMELEQDKLIF. The DNA of the CDR3 is TGTGCTCTTGGGGAAATCGATTCTCGACCTTACCCCGCTTACTGGGGGATGGAATTAGAGCAGGATAAACTCATCTTT.